Presented here are 7 T cell receptor beta chains from one specimen sequenced in a study of cytomegalovirus exposure and HLA in healthy donors. This PCR relied on a set of 60 Vbeta primers and 13 Jbeta primers. The protocol was immunoSEQ multiplex PCR, while the TCRdb copy is restricted to in-frame clones and leaves out a portion. The table records 150,000 to 190,000 clones, around 83% of them present only once. The sequencing input was PBMCs. Receptors originate from a woman under 30 in good health and CMV-seronegative.

The chain uses TRBV7-2 and TRBJ2-1, with TRBD2 identical over 10 bases. After removal of 5 bases from V and 7 bases from J, the junction contained 11 bases not matched to a gene. The CDR3 covers 16 residues. Germline V gene sequence: CDR1 SGHTA, CDR2 FQGNSA. The CDR3, as DNA: TGTGCCAGCAGCCGGAGCGGGGGGGCCGGTATTAATGAGCAGTTCTTC. The encoded protein is CASSRSGGAGINEQFF. The full variable domain, completed using reference TRBV7-2 and TRBJ2-1, is GAGVSQSPSNKVTEKGKDVELRCDPISGHTALYWYRQSLGQGLEFLIYFQGNSAPDKSGLPSDRFSAERTGGSVSTLTIQRTQQEDSAVYLCASSRSGGAGINEQFFGPGTRLTVL.

The J gene is TRBJ2-5, the V gene TRBV5-1, with 8 bases fitting TRBD1. Trimming at V came to 2 bases and at J to 1 base, leaving 1 base not matched to a gene. This CDR3 region has 14 residues. In germline, CDR1 is SGHRS, CDR2 YFSETQ. CDR3 loop: CASSFTGGQETQYF. CDR3 DNA sequence: TGCGCCAGCAGCTTTACAGGGGGCCAAGAGACCCAGTACTTC.

This chain links TRBV7-2 with TRBJ2-2, with TRBD1 as a possible D gene (6 bases). Deletions cut 1 base from V and 7 bases from J, with 13 bases between. The CDR3 is 15 residues long. Germline-derived CDR1 and CDR2 are SGHTA and FQGNSA. In DNA, the CDR3 is TGTGCCAGCAGCTTAGATTCAGGGGCGGTCGGGGAGCTGTTTTTT. It encodes CASSLDSGAVGELFF.

The chain links TRBV27 to TRBJ2-1; no definite D call. The ends were cut back, 2 bases at V and 4 bases at J, with 15 bases in the middle. CDR3 length: 16 residues. The germline V gene has CDR1 MNHEY and CDR2 SMNVEV (reference sequence). The CDR3 coding sequence is TGTGCCAGCAGTTTAGAGAGACTCACGAATTACAATGAGCAGTTCTTC. Its translation is CASSLERLTNYNEQFF.

The J gene is TRBJ2-7, the V gene TRBV5-1; D remains ambiguous. V was pared by 4 bases and J by 3 bases, with 17 bases between. CDR3 length: 15 residues. In germline, CDR1 is SGHRS, CDR2 YFSETQ. CDR3 sequence (DNA): TGCGCCAGCAGCGACCACGCTAGTTCTGTCTACGAGCAGTACTTC. The encoded protein is CASSDHASSVYEQYF. Variable domain in full (rest from reference TRBV5-1 and TRBJ2-7): KAGVTQTPRYLIKTRGQQVTLSCSPISGHRSVSWYQQTPGQGLQFLFEYFSETQRNKGNFPGRFSGRQFSNSRSEMNVSTLELGDSALYLCASSDHASSVYEQYFGPGTRLTVT.

J is TRBJ2-5 and V is TRBV19; 7 bases agree with TRBD2. CDR3 size: 14 residues. The ends lost 4 bases at V and 5 bases at J; junction bases unmatched: 7. CDR1 and CDR2 from the germline V gene are LNHDA and SQIVND (reference sequence). The CDR3 is CASSKYGEGETQYF. In DNA, the CDR3 is TGTGCCAGTAGTAAATATGGGGAGGGGGAGACCCAGTACTTC.

The chain uses TRBV27 and TRBJ1-2, with TRBD1 matching 7 bases. V lost 6 bases and J lost 4; bases outside the gene matches: 5. Germline-derived CDR1 and CDR2 are MNHEY and SMNVEV (reference sequence). This CDR3 contains 13 residues. CDR3 amino acids: CASSLGGFYGYTF. As DNA, the CDR3 is TGTGCCAGCAGCCTAGGGGGCTTCTATGGCTACACCTTC.